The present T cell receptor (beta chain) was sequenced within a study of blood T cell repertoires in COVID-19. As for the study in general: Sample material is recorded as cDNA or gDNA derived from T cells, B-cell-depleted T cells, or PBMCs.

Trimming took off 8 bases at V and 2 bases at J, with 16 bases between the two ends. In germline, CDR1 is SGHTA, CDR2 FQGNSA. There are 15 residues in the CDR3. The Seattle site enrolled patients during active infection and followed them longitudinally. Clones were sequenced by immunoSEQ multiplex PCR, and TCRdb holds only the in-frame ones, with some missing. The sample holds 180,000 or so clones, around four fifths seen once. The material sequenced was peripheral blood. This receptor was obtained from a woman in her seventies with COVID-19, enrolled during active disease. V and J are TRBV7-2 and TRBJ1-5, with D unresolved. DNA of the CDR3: TGTGCCAGCGGCAGCTGGGAGGGAGGCAATCAGCCCCAGCATTTT. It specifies CASGSWEGGNQPQHF. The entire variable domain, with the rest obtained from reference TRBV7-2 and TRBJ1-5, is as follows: GAGVSQSPSNKVTEKGKDVELRCDPISGHTALYWYRQSLGQGLEFLIYFQGNSAPDKSGLPSDRFSAERTGGSVSTLTIQRTQQEDSAVYLCASGSWEGGNQPQHFGDGTRLSIL.